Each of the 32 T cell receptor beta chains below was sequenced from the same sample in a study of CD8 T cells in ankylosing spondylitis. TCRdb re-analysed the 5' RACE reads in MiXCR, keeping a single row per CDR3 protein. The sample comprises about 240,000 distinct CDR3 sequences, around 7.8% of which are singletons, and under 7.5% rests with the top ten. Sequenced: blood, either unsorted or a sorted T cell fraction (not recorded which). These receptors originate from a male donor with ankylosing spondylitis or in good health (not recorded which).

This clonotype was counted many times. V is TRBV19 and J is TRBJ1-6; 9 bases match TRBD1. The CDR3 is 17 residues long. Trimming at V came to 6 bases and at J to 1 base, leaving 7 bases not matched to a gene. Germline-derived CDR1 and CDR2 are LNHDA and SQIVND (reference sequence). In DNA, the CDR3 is TGTGCCAGTAGGCCGACAGGGGGGAGTTCCTATAATTCACCCCTCCACTTT. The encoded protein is CASRPTGGSSYNSPLHF.

The CDR3 spells CASSEGRGRTEAFF. As DNA, the CDR3 is TGTGCCAGCAGTGAAGGGCGGGGTCGCACTGAAGCTTTCTTT. This chain uses TRBV6-1 with TRBJ1-1; no firm D call. CDR1 MNHNS and CDR2 SASEGT come from the germline V gene. The CDR3 runs 14 residues. Between the trimmed V and J ends, which lost 1 base and 4 bases, there was a span of 10 bases.

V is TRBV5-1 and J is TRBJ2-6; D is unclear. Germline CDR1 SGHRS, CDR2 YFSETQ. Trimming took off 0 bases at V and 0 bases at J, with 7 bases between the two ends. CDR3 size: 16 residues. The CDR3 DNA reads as TGCGCCAGCAGCTTGGAGGCAGGCTCTGGGGCCAACGTCCTGACTTTC. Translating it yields CASSLEAGSGANVLTF. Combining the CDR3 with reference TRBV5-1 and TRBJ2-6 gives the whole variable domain KAGVTQTPRYLIKTRGQQVTLSCSPISGHRSVSWYQQTPGQGLQFLFEYFSETQRNKGNFPGRFSGRQFSNSRSEMNVSTLELGDSALYLCASSLEAGSGANVLTFGAGSRLTVL.

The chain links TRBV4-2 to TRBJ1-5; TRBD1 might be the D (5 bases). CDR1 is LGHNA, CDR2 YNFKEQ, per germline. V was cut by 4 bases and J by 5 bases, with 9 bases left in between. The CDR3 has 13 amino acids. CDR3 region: CASSPATDQPQHF. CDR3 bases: TGTGCCAGCAGCCCCGCGACAGATCAGCCCCAGCATTTT.

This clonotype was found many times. The CDR3 DNA reads as TGTGCCAGTAGACTCTCCGGGAAAGCTCCGCCCCAGCATTTT. Its translation is CASRLSGKAPPQHF. V gene TRBV19 combines with J gene TRBJ1-5; D unclear. Trimming left V 6 bases short and J 9 bases short, with 18 bases between. Germline assignment: CDR1 LNHDA and CDR2 SQIVND (reference sequence). This CDR3 contains 14 residues.

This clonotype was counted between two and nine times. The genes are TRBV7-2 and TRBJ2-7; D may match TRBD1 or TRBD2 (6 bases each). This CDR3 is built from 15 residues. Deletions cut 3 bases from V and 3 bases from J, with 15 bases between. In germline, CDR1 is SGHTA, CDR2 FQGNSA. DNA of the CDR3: TGTGCCAGCAGCTTCGGAACGGGGGCGCACTACGAGCAGTACTTC. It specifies CASSFGTGAHYEQYF.

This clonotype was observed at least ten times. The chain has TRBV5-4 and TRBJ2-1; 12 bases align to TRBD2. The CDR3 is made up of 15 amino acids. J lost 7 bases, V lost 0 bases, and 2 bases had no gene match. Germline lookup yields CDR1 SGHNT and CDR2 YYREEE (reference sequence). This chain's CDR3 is CASSLELAGGNEQFF. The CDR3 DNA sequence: TGTGCCAGCAGCTTGGAACTAGCGGGAGGTAATGAGCAGTTCTTC. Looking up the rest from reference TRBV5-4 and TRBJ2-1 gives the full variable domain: ETGVTQSPTHLIKTRGQQVTLRCSSQSGHNTVSWYQQALGQGPQFIFQYYREEENGRGNFPPRFSGLQFPNYSSELNVNALELDDSALYLCASSLELAGGNEQFFGPGTRLTVL.

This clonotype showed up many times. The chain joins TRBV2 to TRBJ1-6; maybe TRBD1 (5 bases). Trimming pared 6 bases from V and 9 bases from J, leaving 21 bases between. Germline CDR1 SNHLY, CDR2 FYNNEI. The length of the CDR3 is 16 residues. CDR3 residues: CASSAPGRGGSSPLHF. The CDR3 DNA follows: TGTGCCAGCAGCGCCCCGGGGAGGGGAGGGAGTTCACCCCTCCACTTT.

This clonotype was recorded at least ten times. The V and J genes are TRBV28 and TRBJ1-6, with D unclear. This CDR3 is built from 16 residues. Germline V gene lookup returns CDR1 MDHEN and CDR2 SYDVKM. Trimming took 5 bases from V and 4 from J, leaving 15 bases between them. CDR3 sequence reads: CASSALGQSYNSPLHF. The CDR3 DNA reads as TGTGCCAGCAGTGCCCTCGGGCAGTCTTATAATTCACCCCTCCACTTT.

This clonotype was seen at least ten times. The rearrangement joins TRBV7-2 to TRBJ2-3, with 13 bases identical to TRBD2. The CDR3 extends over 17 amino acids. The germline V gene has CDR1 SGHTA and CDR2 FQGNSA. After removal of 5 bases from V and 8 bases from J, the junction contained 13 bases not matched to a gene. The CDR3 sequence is CASSLSGTSGILGTQYF. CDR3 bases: TGTGCCAGCAGCCTCTCCGGGACTAGCGGGATCTTGGGTACGCAGTATTTT.

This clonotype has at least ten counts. CDR3: CASAPGADLAYNEQFF. DNA for the CDR3: TGCGCCAGCGCCCCGGGGGCGGACCTCGCCTACAATGAGCAGTTCTTC. The J gene is TRBJ2-1, the V gene TRBV5-1; D may be TRBD1 or TRBD2 (6 bases each). CDR3 length equals 16 residues. CDR1 is SGHRS and CDR2 is YFSETQ in the germline V gene. V was pared by 7 bases and J by 2 bases, with 19 bases between.

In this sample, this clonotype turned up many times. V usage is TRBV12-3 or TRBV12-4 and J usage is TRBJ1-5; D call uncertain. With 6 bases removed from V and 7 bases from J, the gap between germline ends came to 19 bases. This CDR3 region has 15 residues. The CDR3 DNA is TGTGCCAGCAGAACGGACGGACTCTCGGGACAGCCCCAGCATTTT. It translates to CASRTDGLSGQPQHF.

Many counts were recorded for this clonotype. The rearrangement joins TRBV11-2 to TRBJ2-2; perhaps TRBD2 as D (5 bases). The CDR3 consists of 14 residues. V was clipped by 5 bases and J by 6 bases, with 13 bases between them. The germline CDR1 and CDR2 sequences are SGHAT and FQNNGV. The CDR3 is CASSLPSFPGELFF. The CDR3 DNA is TGTGCCAGCAGCCTACCTAGCTTCCCCGGGGAGCTGTTTTTT.

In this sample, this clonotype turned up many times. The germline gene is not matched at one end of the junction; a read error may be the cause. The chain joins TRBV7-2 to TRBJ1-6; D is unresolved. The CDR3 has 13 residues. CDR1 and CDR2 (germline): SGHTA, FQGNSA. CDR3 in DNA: TGTGCCAGCAGCTTAGTAGCCAATTCTCCCCTCCACTTT. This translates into CASSLVANSPLHF.

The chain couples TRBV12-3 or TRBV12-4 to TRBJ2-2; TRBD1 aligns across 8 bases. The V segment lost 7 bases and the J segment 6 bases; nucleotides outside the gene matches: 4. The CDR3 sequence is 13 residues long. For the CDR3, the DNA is TGTGCCAGCAAGAGGACAGGGCCCGGGGAGCTGTTTTTT. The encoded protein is CASKRTGPGELFF.

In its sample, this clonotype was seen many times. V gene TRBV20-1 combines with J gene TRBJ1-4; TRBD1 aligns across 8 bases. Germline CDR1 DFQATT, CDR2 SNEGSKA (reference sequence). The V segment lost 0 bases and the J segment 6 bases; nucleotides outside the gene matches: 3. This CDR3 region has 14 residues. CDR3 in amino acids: CSARDRQGYEKLFF. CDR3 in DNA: TGCAGTGCTAGAGACCGACAGGGGTATGAAAAACTGTTTTTT.

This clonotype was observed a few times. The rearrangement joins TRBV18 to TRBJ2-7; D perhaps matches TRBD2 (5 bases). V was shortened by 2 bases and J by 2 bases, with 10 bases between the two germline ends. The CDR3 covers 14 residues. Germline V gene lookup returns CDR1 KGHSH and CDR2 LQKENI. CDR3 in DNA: TGTGCCAGCTCACCAGGACGGGATCCCTACGAGCAGTACTTC. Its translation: CASSPGRDPYEQYF.

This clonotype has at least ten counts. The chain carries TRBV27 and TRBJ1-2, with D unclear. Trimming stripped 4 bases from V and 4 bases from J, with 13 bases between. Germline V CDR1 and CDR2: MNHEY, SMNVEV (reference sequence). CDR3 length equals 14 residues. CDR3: CASSYRGSSYGYTF. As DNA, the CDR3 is TGTGCCAGCAGTTATCGAGGGAGCAGCTATGGCTACACCTTC.

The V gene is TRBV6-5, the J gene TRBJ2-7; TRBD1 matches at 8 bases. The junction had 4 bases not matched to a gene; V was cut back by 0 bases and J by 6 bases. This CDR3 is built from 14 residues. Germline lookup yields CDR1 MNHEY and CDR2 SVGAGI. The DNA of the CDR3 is TGTGCCAGCAGTTACTCGACAGGGGTGGGCGAGCAGTACTTC. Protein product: CASSYSTGVGEQYF.

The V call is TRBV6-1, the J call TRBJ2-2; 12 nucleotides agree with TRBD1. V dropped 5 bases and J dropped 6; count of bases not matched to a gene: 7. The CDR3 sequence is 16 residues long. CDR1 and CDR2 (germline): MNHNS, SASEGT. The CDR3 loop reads CASSPRGTGGPGELFF. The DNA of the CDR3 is TGTGCCAGCAGTCCCAGGGGGACAGGGGGCCCCGGGGAGCTGTTTTTT.

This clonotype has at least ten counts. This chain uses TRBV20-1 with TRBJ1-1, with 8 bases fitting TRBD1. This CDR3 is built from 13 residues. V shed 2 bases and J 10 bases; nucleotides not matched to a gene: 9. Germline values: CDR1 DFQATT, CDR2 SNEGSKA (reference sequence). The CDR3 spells CSARHTGGGRAFF. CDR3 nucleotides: TGCAGTGCTAGACACACAGGGGGGGGTCGAGCTTTCTTT.

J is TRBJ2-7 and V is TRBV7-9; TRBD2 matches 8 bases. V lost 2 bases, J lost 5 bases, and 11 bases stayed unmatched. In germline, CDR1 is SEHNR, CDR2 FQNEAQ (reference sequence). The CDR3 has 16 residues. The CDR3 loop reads CASSLIGGREENEQYF. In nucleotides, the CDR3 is TGTGCCAGCAGCTTAATAGGCGGGCGGGAGGAAAACGAGCAGTACTTC.

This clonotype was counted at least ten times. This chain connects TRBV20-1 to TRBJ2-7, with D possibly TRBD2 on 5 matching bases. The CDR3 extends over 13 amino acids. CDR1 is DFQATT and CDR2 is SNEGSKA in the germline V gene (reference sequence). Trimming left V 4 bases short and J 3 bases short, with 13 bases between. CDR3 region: CSATDSRDYEQYF. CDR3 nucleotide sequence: TGCAGTGCTACCGACTCGAGGGACTACGAGCAGTACTTC.

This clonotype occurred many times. For the CDR3, the DNA is TGTGCCAGCAGCTTGTCGCAAGGCGAGACCCAGTACTTC. This encodes CASSLSQGETQYF. The chain has TRBV5-5 and TRBJ2-5; D ambiguous. The ends were cut back, 1 base at V and 5 bases at J, with 9 bases in the middle. The CDR3 is made up of 13 amino acids. The germline V gene has CDR1 SGHKS and CDR2 YYEKEE (reference sequence).

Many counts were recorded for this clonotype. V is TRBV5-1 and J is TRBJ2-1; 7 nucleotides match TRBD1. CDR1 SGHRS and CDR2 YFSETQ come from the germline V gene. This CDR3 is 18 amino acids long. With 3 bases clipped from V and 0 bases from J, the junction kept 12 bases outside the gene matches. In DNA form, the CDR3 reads TGCGCCAGCAGCTACCCCCGGGACAGTTCTACCTCCTACAATGAGCAGTTCTTC. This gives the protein CASSYPRDSSTSYNEQFF.

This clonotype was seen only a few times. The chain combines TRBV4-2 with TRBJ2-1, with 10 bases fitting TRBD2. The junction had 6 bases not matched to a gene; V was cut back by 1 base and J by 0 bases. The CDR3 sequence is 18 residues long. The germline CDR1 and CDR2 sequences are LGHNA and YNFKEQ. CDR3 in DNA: TGTGCCAGCAGCCAAGGGCTAGCGGGGGTTAGCTCCTACAATGAGCAGTTCTTC. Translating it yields CASSQGLAGVSSYNEQFF.

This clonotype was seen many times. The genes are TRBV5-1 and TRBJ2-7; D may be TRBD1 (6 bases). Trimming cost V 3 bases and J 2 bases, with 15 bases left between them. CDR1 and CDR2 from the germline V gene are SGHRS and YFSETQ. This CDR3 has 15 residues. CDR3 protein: CASSSDSVLPYEQYF. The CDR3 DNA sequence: TGCGCCAGCAGCTCGGACAGTGTCCTCCCCTACGAGCAGTACTTC.

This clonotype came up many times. CDR3 nucleotide sequence: TGTGCCAGCAGTCGGGGCCGCAATGAGCAGTTCTTC. It is translated as CASSRGRNEQFF. The V gene is TRBV6-5, the J gene TRBJ2-1; D may be TRBD1 or TRBD2 (5 bases each). The CDR3 length is 12 residues. The germline V gene encodes CDR1 MNHEY and CDR2 SVGAGI. V gave up 5 bases and J gave up 6 bases, with 8 bases separating them.

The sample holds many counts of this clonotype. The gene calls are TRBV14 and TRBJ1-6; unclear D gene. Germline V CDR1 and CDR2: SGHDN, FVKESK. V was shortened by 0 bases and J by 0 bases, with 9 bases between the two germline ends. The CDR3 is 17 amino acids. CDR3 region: CASSQDKRSSYNSPLHF. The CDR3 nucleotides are TGTGCCAGCAGCCAAGATAAACGGAGCTCCTATAATTCACCCCTCCACTTT.

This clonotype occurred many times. CDR3: CASRRPGTGTYEQYF. CDR3 nucleotide sequence: TGTGCCAGCAGGCGCCCCGGGACAGGGACCTACGAGCAGTACTTC. The chain carries TRBV6-1 and TRBJ2-7, with 9 bases lining up with TRBD1. V lost 6 bases to trimming and J lost 2 bases; unmatched junction nucleotides: 8. The CDR3 runs to 15 residues. The germline CDR1 and CDR2 sequences are MNHNS and SASEGT.

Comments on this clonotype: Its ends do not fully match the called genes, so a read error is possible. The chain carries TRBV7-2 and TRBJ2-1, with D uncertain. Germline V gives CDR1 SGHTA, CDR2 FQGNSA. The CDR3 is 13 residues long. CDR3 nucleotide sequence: TGTCCCAGCAGCTCGGTTGCCCCTAATGAGCAGTTCTTC. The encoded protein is CPSSSVAPNEQFF.

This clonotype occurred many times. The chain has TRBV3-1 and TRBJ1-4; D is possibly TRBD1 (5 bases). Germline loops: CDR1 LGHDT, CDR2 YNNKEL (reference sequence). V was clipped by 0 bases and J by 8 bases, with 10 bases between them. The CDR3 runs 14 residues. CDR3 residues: CASSQESRDEKLFF. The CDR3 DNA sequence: TGTGCCAGCAGCCAAGAGTCCAGGGACGAAAAACTGTTTTTT.